This T cell receptor (beta chain) was captured in a study of blood T cell repertoires in COVID-19. On the study more broadly: Acute and convalescent COVID-19 samples came from the United States, Italy and Spain. From T cells, B-cell-depleted T cells, or PBMCs came the material, which was cDNA or gDNA.

In the original processing: Scientists estimated how many nucleated cells there were by amplifying reference gene primers. Repertoires were generated with immunoSEQ multiplex PCR, while TCRdb's copy carries only in-frame clones and drops some. V, J and clone size are taken as reported in that table, and D and trimming were inferred from the DNA itself. The sample contains some 530,000 clones, 80% to 90% of which appear only once. Germline values: CDR1 MGHRA, CDR2 YSYEKL. The CDR3 is 15 amino acids. The germline V and J ends were trimmed by 7 bases and 0 bases, with 13 bases remaining between them. The chain employs TRBV4-1 and TRBJ1-5; D may be TRBD1 (5 bases). The sequencing sample was made of PBMCs or T cells enriched from blood (not recorded which). This sequence originates from an older woman who had recovered from COVID-19. The CDR3 DNA is TGCGCCAGCACCATCCGACAGAATAGCAATCAGCCCCAGCATTTT. The encoded protein is CASTIRQNSNQPQHF.